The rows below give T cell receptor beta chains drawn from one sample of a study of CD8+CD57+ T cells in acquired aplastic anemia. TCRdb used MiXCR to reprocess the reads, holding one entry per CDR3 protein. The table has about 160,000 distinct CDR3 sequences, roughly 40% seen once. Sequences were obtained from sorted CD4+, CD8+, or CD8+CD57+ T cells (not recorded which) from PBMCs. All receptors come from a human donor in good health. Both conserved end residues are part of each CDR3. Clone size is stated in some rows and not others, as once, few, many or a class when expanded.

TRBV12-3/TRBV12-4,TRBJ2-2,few,CASSPHDRIYTGELFF
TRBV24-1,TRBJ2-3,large,CATRPTGADTQYF
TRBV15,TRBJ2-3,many,CATSRPGRDTQYF
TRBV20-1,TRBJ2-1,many,CSARKQGAILEQFF
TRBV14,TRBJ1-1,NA,CASPYFPMNTEAFF
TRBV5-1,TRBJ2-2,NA,CASSLQRGGELFF
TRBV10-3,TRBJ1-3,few,CAISDRGGNTIYF
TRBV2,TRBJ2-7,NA,CASSDYSYEQYF
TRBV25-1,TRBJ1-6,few,CASSGNTYNSPLHF
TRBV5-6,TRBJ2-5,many,CASSSFGMPETQYF
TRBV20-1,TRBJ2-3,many,CSARESLATDTQYF
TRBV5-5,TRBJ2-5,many,CASSGGRPTETQYF
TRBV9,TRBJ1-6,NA,CASSPLMGVGNSPLHF
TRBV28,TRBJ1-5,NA,CASRGAAGDNQPQHF
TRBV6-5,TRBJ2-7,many,CASRLGRGPYEQYF
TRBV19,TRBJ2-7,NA,CASSPRRRDSYEQYF
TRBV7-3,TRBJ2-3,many,CASSSGTGGATDTQYF
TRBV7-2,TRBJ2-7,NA,CASSPGGGAKGQYF
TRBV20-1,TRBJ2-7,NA,CSASGASLYEQYF
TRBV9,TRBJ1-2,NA,CASSVGTGEYGYTF
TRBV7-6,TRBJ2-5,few,CASSSAGEGETQYF
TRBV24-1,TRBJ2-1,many,CATSDPWGGRAPNEQFF
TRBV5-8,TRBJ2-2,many,CASSPTGYRELFF
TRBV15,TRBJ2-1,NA,CATSRERGLAGVSSYNEQFF
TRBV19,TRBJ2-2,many,CASTPRTNTGELFF
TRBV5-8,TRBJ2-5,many,CASSLALGGEGETQYF
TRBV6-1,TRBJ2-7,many,CASSLYGGYYEQYF
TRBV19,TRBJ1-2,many,CASSPTNRGTGYTF
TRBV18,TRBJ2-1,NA,CASSPTGTGSNEQFF
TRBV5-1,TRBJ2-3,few,CASSLFFQGIADTQYF
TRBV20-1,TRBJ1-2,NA,CSANTGNYGYTF
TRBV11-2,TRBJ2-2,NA,CASSFQGQPTGELFF
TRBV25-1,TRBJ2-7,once,CASSLLSGPHEQYF
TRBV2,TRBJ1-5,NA,CASSENLDGYQPQHF
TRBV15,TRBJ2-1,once,CATSSPPTGLNEQFF
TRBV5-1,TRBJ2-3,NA,CASSLDRVSDTQYF
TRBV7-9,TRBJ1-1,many,CASSRALMNTEAFF